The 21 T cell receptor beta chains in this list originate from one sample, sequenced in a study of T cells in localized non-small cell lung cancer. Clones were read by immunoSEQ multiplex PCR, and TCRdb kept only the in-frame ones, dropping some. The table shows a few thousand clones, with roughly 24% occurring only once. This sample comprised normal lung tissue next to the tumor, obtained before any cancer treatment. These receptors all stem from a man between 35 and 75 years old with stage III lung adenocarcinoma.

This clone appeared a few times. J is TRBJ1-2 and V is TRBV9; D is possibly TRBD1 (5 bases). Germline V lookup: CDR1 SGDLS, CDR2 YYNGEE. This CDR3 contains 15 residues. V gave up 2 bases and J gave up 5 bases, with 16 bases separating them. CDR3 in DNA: TGTGCCAGCAGCGTGACAACGGACGGGGGATATGGCTACACCTTC. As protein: CASSVTTDGGYGYTF. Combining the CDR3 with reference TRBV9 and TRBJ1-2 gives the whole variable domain DSGVTQTPKHLITATGQRVTLRCSPRSGDLSVYWYQQSLDQGLQFLIQYYNGEERAKGNILERFSAQQFPDLHSELNLSSLELGDSALYFCASSVTTDGGYGYTFGSGTRLTVV.

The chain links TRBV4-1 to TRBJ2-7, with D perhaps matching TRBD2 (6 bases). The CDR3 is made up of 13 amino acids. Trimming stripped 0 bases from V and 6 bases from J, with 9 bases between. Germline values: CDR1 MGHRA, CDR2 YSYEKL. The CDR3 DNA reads TGCGCCAGCAGCCAAGAGGGGCGGGGCGAGCAGTACTTC. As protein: CASSQEGRGEQYF.

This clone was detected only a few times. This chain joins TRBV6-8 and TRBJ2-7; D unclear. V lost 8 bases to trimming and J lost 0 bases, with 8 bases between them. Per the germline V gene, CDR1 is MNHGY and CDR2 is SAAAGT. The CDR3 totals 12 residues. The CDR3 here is CASSTGSYEQYF. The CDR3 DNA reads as TGTGCCAGCTCGACGGGCTCCTACGAGCAGTACTTC.

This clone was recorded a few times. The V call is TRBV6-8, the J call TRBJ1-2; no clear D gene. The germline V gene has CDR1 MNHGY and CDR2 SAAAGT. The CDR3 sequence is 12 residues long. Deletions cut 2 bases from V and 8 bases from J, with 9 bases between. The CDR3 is CASSYQLWGYTF. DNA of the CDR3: TGTGCCAGCAGTTACCAACTATGGGGCTACACCTTC.

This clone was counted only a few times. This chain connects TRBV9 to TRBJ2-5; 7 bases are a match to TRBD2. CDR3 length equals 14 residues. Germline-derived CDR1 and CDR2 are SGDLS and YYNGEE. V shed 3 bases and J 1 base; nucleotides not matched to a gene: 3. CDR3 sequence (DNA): TGTGCCAGCAGCGCAAGCGGGGTCCAAGAGACCCAGTACTTC. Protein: CASSASGVQETQYF.

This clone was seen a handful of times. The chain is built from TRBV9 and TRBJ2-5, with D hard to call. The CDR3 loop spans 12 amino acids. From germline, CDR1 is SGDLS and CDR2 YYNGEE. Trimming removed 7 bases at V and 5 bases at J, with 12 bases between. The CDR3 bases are TGTGCCAGCGGGTCGTTCGGGGAGACCCAGTACTTC. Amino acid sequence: CASGSFGETQYF.

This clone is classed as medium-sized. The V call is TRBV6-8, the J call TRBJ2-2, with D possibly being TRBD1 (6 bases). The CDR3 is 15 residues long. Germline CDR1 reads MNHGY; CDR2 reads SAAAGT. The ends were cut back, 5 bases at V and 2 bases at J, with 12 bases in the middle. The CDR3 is CASSHGQPNTGELFF. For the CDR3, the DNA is TGTGCCAGCAGTCACGGACAGCCCAACACCGGGGAGCTGTTTTTT.

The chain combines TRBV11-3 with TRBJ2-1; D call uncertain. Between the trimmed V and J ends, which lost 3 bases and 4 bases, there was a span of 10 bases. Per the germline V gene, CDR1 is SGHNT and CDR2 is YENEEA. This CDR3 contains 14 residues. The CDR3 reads CASSLDPLYNEQFF. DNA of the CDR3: TGTGCCAGCAGCTTGGATCCGTTATACAATGAGCAGTTCTTC.

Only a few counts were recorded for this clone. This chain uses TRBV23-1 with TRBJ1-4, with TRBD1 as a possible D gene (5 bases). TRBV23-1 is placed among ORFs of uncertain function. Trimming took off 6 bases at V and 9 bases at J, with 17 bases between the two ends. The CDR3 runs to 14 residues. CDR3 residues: CASSRGREVQKLFF. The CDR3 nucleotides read TGCGCCAGCAGCCGAGGCAGGGAGGTTCAAAAACTGTTTTTT.

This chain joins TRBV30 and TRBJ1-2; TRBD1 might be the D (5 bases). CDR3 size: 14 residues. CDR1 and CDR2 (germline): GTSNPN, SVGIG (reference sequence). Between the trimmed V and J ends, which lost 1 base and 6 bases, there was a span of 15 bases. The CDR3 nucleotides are TGTGCCTGGAGTGACCCGTCAGGGTTTGATGGCTACACCTTC. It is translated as CAWSDPSGFDGYTF.

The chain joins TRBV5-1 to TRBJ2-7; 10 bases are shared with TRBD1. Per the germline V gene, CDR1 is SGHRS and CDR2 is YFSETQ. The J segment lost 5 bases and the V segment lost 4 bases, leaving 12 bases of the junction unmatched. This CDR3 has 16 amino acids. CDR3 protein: CASSPISGTGVDEQYF. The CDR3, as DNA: TGCGCCAGCAGCCCCATCAGTGGGACAGGGGTCGACGAGCAGTACTTC.

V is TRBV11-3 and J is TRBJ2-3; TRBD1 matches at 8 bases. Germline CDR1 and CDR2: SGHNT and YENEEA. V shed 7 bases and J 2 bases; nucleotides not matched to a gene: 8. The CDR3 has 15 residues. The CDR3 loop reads CASTRGRTLTDTQYF. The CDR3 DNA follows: TGTGCCAGCACCAGGGGGCGGACACTCACAGATACGCAGTATTTT.

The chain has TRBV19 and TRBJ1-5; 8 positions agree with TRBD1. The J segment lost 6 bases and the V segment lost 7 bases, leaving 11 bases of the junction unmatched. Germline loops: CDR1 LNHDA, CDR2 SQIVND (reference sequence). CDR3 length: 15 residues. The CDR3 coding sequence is TGTGCCAGTACCGATGACAGGGGCGCCTTTCAGCCCCAGCATTTT. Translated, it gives CASTDDRGAFQPQHF.

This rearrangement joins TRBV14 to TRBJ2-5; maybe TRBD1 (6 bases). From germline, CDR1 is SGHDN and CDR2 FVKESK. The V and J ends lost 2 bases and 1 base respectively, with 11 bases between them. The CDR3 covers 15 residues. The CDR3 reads CASSQRTGSQETQYF. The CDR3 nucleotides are TGTGCCAGCAGCCAAAGAACAGGGAGCCAAGAGACCCAGTACTTC.

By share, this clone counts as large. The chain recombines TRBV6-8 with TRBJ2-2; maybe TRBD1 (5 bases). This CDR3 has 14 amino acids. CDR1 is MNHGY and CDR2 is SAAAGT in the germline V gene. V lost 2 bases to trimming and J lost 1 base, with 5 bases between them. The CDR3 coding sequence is TGTGCCAGCAGTTACACAGGGAACACCGGGGAGCTGTTTTTT. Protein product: CASSYTGNTGELFF.

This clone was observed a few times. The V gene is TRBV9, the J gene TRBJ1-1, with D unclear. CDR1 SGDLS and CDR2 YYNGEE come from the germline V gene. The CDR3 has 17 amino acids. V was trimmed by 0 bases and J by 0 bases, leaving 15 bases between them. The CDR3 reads CASSVDPSKSMNTEAFF. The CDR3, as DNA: TGTGCCAGCAGCGTAGACCCGAGTAAATCTATGAACACTGAAGCTTTCTTT.

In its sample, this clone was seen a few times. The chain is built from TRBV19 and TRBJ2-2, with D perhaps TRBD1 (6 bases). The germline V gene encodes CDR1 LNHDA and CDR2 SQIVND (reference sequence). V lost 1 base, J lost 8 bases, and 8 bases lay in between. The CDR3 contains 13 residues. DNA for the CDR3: TGTGCCAGTAGTATAGCAGGGGCAGGGGAGCTGTTTTTT. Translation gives CASSIAGAGELFF.

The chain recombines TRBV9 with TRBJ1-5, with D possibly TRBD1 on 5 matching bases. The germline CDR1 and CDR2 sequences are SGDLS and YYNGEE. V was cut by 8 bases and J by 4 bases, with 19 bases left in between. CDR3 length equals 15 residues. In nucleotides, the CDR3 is TGTGCCAGTACGGTAGAGAGGGGAGGGAATCAGCCCCAGCATTTT. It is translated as CASTVERGGNQPQHF.

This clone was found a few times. CDR3 amino acids: CASLGQRAYEQYF. CDR3 DNA sequence: TGTGCCAGCCTGGGACAGAGAGCCTACGAGCAGTACTTC. V and J are TRBV6-8 and TRBJ2-7; 7 positions match TRBD1. V lost 8 bases, J lost 2 bases, and 6 bases stayed unmatched. CDR1 MNHGY and CDR2 SAAAGT come from the germline V gene. The CDR3 has 13 amino acids.

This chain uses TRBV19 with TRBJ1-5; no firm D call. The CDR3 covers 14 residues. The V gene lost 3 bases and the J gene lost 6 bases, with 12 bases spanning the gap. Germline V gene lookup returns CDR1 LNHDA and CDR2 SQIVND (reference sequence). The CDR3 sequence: CASSMASQSQPQHF. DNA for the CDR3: TGTGCCAGTAGTATGGCCTCCCAATCTCAGCCCCAGCATTTT.

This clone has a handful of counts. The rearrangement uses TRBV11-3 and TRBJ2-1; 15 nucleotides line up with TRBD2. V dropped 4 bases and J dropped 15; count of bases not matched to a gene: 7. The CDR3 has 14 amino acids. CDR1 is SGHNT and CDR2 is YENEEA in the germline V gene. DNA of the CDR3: TGTGCCAGCAGCTCGGGACTAGCGGGGGGTCTTAGGTTCTTC. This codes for CASSSGLAGGLRFF.